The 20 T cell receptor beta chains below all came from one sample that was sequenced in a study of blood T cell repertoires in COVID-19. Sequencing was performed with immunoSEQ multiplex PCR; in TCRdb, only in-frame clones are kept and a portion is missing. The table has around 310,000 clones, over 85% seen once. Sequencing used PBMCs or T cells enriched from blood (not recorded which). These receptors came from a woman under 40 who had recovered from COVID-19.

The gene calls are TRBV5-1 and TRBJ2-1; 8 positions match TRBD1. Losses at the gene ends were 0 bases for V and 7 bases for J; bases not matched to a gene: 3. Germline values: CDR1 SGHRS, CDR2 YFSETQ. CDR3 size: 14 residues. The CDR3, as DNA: TGCGCCAGCAGCTTGGCCCAGGGGGCAAATGAGCAGTTCTTC. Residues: CASSLAQGANEQFF.

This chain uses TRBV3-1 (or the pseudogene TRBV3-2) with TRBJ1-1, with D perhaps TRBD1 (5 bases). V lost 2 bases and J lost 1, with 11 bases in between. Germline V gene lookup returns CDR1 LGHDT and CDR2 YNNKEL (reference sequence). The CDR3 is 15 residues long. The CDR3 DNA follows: TGTGCCAGCAGCCAAACTGGGGCAGCGAACACTGAAGCTTTCTTT. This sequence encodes CASSQTGAANTEAFF.

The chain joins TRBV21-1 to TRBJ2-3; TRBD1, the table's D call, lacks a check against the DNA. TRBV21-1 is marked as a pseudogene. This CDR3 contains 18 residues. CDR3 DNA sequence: TGTGCCAGCAAGAAAATCCGGGACAGGGGGCGAGGTGGTAATACGCAGTATTTT. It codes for CASKKIRDRGRGGNTQYF.

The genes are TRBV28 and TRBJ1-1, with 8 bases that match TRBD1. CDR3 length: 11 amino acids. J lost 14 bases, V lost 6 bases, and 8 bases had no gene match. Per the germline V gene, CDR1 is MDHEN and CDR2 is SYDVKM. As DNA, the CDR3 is TGTGCCAGCAGGGCAGGGGGCCACTCCTTCTTT. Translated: CASRAGGHSFF.

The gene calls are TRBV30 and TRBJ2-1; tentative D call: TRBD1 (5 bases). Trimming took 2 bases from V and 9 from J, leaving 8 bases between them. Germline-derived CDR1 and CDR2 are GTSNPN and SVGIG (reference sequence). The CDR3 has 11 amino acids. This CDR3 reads CAWSLGPEQFF. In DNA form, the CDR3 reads TGTGCCTGGAGTTTGGGGCCTGAGCAGTTCTTC.

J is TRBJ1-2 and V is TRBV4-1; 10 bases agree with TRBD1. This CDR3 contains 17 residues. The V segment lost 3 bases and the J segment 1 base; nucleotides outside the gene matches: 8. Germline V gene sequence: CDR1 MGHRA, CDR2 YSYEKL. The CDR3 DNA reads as TGCGCCAGCAGCCACGCAACCCGGGACAGGGGTAACTATGGCTACACCTTC. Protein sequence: CASSHATRDRGNYGYTF.

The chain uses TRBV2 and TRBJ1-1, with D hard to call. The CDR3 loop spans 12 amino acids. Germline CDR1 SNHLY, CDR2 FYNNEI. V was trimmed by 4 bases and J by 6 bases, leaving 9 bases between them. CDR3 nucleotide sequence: TGTGCCAGCAGTGGTAGTAGCGCTGAAGCTTTCTTT. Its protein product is CASSGSSAEAFF.

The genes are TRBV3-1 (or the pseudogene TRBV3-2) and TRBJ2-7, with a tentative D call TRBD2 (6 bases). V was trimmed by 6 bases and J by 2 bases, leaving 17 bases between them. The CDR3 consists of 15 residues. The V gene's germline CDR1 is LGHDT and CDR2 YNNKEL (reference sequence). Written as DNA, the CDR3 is TGTGCCAGCAGTTCCCCCGGGACGGGAGCCTACGAGCAGTACTTC. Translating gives CASSSPGTGAYEQYF.

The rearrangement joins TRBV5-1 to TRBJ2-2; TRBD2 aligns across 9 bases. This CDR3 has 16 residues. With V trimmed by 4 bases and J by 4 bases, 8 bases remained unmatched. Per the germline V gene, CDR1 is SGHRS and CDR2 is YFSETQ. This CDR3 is CASSQRTSVGTGELFF. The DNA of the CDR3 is TGCGCCAGCAGCCAAAGGACTAGCGTAGGCACCGGGGAGCTGTTTTTT. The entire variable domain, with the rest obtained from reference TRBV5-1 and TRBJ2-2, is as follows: KAGVTQTPRYLIKTRGQQVTLSCSPISGHRSVSWYQQTPGQGLQFLFEYFSETQRNKGNFPGRFSGRQFSNSRSEMNVSTLELGDSALYLCASSQRTSVGTGELFFGEGSRLTVL.

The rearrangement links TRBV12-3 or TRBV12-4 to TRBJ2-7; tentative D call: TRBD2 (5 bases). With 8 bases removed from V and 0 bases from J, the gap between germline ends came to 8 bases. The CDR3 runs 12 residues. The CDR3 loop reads CASGSSSYEQYF. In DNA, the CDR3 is TGTGCCAGCGGGAGTAGCTCCTACGAGCAGTACTTC.

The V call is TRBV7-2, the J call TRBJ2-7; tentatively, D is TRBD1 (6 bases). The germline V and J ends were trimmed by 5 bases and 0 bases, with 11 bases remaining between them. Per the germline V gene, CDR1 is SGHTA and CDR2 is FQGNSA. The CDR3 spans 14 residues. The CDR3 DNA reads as TGTGCCAGCAGCCCCCAGGGGAGCTCCTACGAGCAGTACTTC. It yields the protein CASSPQGSSYEQYF.

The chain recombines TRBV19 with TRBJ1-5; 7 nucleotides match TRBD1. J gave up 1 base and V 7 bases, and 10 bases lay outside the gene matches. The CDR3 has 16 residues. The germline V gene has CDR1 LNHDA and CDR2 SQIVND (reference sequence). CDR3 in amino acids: CASTQGDRASNQPQHF. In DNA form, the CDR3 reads TGTGCCAGTACCCAGGGGGACCGGGCGAGCAATCAGCCCCAGCATTTT.

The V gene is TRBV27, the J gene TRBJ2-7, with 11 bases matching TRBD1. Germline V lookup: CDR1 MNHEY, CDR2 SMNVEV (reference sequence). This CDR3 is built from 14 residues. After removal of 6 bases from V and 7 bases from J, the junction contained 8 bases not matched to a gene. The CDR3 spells CASSRTGGAWEQYF. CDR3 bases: TGTGCCAGCAGCAGGACAGGGGGCGCGTGGGAGCAGTACTTC.

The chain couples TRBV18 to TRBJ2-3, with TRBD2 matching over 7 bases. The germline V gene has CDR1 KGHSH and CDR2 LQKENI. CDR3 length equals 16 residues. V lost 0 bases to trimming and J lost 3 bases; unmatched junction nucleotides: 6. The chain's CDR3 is CASSPPRGSGTDTQYF. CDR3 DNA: TGTGCCAGCTCACCACCCCGCGGGAGTGGGACAGATACGCAGTATTTT.

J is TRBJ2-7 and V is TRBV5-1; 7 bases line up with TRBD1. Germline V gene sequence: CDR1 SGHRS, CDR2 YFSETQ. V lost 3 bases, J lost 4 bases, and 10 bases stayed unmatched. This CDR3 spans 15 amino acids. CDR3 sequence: CASSYPGTEKYEQYF. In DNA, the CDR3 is TGCGCCAGCAGCTATCCCGGGACAGAGAAGTACGAGCAGTACTTC.

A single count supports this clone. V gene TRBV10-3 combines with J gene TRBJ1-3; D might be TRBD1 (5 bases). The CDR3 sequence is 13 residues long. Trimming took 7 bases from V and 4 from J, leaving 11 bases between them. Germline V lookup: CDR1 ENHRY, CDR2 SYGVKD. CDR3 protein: CAITARAGNTIYF. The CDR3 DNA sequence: TGTGCCATCACCGCCAGGGCCGGAAACACCATATATTTT.

The chain's CDR3 is CASSLTGGGYGYTF. DNA for the CDR3: TGTGCCAGTAGCCTCACAGGGGGCGGCTATGGCTACACCTTC. V gene TRBV19 combines with J gene TRBJ1-2; TRBD1 matches at 9 bases. The J segment lost 4 bases and the V segment lost 6 bases, leaving 6 bases of the junction unmatched. The CDR3 extends over 14 amino acids. Germline V lookup: CDR1 LNHDA, CDR2 SQIVND (reference sequence).

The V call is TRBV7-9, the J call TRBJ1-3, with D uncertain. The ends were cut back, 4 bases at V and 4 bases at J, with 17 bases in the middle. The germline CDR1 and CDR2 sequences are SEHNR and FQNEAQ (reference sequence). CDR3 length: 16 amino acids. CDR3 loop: CASSSRGLVFGNTIYF. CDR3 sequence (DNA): TGTGCCAGCAGCTCCCGAGGGTTGGTTTTCGGAAACACCATATATTTT.

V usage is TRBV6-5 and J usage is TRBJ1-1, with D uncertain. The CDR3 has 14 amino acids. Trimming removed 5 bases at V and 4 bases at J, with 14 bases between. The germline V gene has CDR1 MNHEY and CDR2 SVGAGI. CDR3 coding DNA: TGTGCCAGCAGTCTAAACCCCGCGAGCACTGAAGCTTTCTTT. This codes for CASSLNPASTEAFF.

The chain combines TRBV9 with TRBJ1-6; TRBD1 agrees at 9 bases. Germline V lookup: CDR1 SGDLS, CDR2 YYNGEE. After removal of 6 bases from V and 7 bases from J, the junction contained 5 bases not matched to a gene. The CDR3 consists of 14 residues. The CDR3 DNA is TGTGCCAGCACCGGGACAGGGAGAAATTCACCCCTCCACTTT. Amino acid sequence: CASTGTGRNSPLHF.